The 17 T cell receptor beta chains below all came from one sample that was sequenced in a study of T cell responses to AZD1222 COVID-19 vaccine. The table came from immunoSEQ multiplex PCR; TCRdb's copy has only in-frame clones and leaves some out. The table lists fewer than 200,000 clones, just over 85% of them singletons. Sequencing was performed on peripheral blood, taken on day 0 of AZD1222 vaccination. Receptor source: an adult in good health.

The gene calls are TRBV5-6 and TRBJ1-2; 7 nucleotides line up with TRBD1. In germline, CDR1 is SGHDT, CDR2 YYEEEE. This CDR3 is 13 amino acids long. Trimming cost V 4 bases and J 3 bases; bases outside gene matches: 3. For the CDR3, the DNA is TGTGCCAGCAGCCACGGGACAGACTATGGCTACACCTTC. Translation: CASSHGTDYGYTF.

Only one count was recorded for this clone. The chain is built from TRBV19 and TRBJ2-7; tentative D call: TRBD2 (6 bases). There are 16 residues in the CDR3. Germline V lookup: CDR1 LNHDA, CDR2 SQIVND (reference sequence). Trimming removed 1 base from V and 6 bases from J, with 19 bases in between. The CDR3 here is CASSIVGGRGEGEQYF. CDR3 nucleotides: TGTGCCAGTAGTATAGTCGGGGGACGGGGTGAAGGCGAGCAGTACTTC.

This chain links TRBV9 with TRBJ2-2; D unclear. Per the germline V gene, CDR1 is SGDLS and CDR2 is YYNGEE. This CDR3 is 16 amino acids long. V was clipped by 4 bases and J by 0 bases, with 13 bases between them. CDR3 nucleotides: TGTGCCAGCAGCCCCGTAGTTTCCGCGAACACCGGGGAGCTGTTTTTT. Translation gives CASSPVVSANTGELFF.

The chain combines TRBV7-3 with TRBJ2-7; 7 nucleotides agree with TRBD1. Looked up from germline, CDR1 is SGHTA and CDR2 is FQGTGA. V shed 5 bases, J shed 5 bases, and the junction held 9 bases outside the gene matches. The CDR3 length is 14 residues. For the CDR3, the DNA is TGTGCCAGCAGCCCAAGGGGGCGGATCGACGAGCAGTACTTC. Its translation: CASSPRGRIDEQYF.

The V gene is TRBV3-1 (or the pseudogene TRBV3-2), the J gene TRBJ2-2; D may be TRBD2 (6 bases). V lost 0 bases, J lost 1 base, and 12 bases lay in between. Germline-derived CDR1 and CDR2 are LGHDT and YNNKEL (reference sequence). The CDR3 is 17 residues long. CDR3 sequence reads: CASSQDLVGGNTGELFF. The DNA for the CDR3 is TGTGCCAGCAGCCAAGATTTGGTGGGGGGGAACACCGGGGAGCTGTTTTTT.

This sequence joins TRBV3-1 (or the pseudogene TRBV3-2) and TRBJ2-7; 8 bases fit TRBD1. Trimming took 4 bases from V and 5 from J; bases not matched to a gene: 7. This CDR3 is 14 amino acids long. CDR1 is LGHDT, CDR2 YNNKEL, per germline (reference sequence). The CDR3 DNA sequence: TGTGCCAGCAGCCCGATGACAGGGGAGGACGAGCAGTACTTC. It codes for CASSPMTGEDEQYF.

This clone was found once. The chain is built from TRBV7-3 and TRBJ2-3; TRBD2 aligns across 10 bases. CDR3 size: 16 residues. CDR1 is SGHTA and CDR2 is FQGTGA in the germline V gene. V lost 0 bases to trimming and J lost 4 bases; unmatched junction nucleotides: 4. In nucleotides, the CDR3 is TGTGCCAGCAGCTTAACGCCTAGCGGGGGTTCAGATACGCAGTATTTT. It yields the protein CASSLTPSGGSDTQYF.

V gene TRBV1 combines with J gene TRBJ1-4; the D call in the table, TRBD1, was not verified against the DNA. TRBV1 constitutes a pseudogene. The CDR3 extends over 19 amino acids. DNA for the CDR3: TGCACCAGCAGGACCTCTGGACAGGGGACTCCATCAACTAATGAAAAACTGTTTTTT. Translation: CTSRTSGQGTPSTNEKLFF.

The chain carries TRBV9 and TRBJ2-5; TRBD2 might be the D (5 bases). The germline V gene encodes CDR1 SGDLS and CDR2 YYNGEE. The CDR3 spans 14 residues. Trimming took 0 bases from V and 4 from J, leaving 10 bases between them. This chain's CDR3 is CASSVDGLGETQYF. Here the CDR3 DNA reads TGTGCCAGCAGCGTAGATGGACTGGGAGAGACCCAGTACTTC.

The chain carries TRBV11-3 and TRBJ2-1; 10 bases agree with TRBD1. V trimming: 6 bases; J trimming: 4 bases; junction bases outside the gene matches: 0. The CDR3 covers 13 residues. Germline CDR1 SGHNT, CDR2 YENEEA. Written as DNA, the CDR3 is TGTGCCAGCAGGGGACAGGGGTACAATGAGCAGTTCTTC. Translation: CASRGQGYNEQFF.

The J gene is TRBJ2-3, the V gene TRBV5-1; the match to TRBD2 covers 8 bases. Germline values: CDR1 SGHRS, CDR2 YFSETQ. V lost 6 bases, J lost 0 bases, and 6 bases stayed unmatched. The CDR3 is 15 residues long. The CDR3 DNA reads TGCGCCAGCAAACCAGCGGGGGCTAGCACAGATACGCAGTATTTT. This sequence encodes CASKPAGASTDTQYF.

The rearrangement links TRBV25-1 to TRBJ1-1, with no clear D. The germline V and J ends were trimmed by 2 bases and 9 bases, with 13 bases remaining between them. The CDR3 sequence is 13 residues long. Germline CDR1 MGHDK, CDR2 SYGVNS. The CDR3 sequence: CASSEAGSAQAFF. CDR3 coding DNA: TGTGCCAGCAGTGAAGCGGGATCCGCTCAAGCTTTCTTT.

This chain joins TRBV11-3 and TRBJ2-5; D is possibly TRBD2 (7 bases). Germline lookup yields CDR1 SGHNT and CDR2 YENEEA. Between the trimmed V and J ends, which lost 5 bases and 5 bases, there was a span of 9 bases. The CDR3 is made up of 12 amino acids. CDR3 in DNA: TGTGCCAGCAGCCGGGGGGCGGAGACCCAGTACTTC. It encodes CASSRGAETQYF. Supplemented by reference TRBV11-3 and TRBJ2-5, the full variable domain reads EAGVVQSPRYKIIEKKQPVAFWCNPISGHNTLYWYLQNLGQGPELLIRYENEEAVDDSQLPKDRFSAERLKGVDSTLKIQPAELGDSAVYLCASSRGAETQYFGPGTRLLVL.

This clone came up once. The chain joins TRBV13 to TRBJ2-1; 13 bases are a match to TRBD2. With 5 bases clipped from V and 10 bases from J, the junction kept 11 bases outside the gene matches. The CDR3 totals 16 residues. The germline CDR1 and CDR2 sequences are PRHDT and FYEKMQ (reference sequence). CDR3 in amino acids: CASSPTWTSGRREQFF. CDR3 nucleotides: TGTGCCAGCAGCCCCACCTGGACTAGCGGGAGACGGGAGCAGTTCTTC.

V gene TRBV6-5 combines with J gene TRBJ2-7; either TRBD1 or TRBD2 may fit D (7 bases each). The V end lost 8 bases, the J end lost 0 bases, and 14 bases lay between the germline ends. Germline loops: CDR1 MNHEY, CDR2 SVGAGI. The CDR3 runs to 14 residues. The CDR3 loop is CASQGGTVSYEQYF. In DNA, the CDR3 is TGTGCCAGCCAGGGGGGGACGGTCTCCTACGAGCAGTACTTC.

The chain carries TRBV15 and TRBJ1-1; the D gene is possibly TRBD1 (6 bases). CDR3 size: 16 residues. CDR1 and CDR2 from the germline V gene are LNHNV and YYDKDF (reference sequence). Trimming took off 3 bases at V and 1 base at J, with 15 bases between the two ends. CDR3 sequence (DNA): TGTGCCACCAGCAGGGCCAGGGGCTTCGGGAACACTGAAGCTTTCTTT. Translating it yields CATSRARGFGNTEAFF. Full variable domain (missing parts from reference TRBV15 and TRBJ1-1): DAMVIQNPRYQVTQFGKPVTLSCSQTLNHNVMYWYQQKSSQAPKLLFHYYDKDFNNEADTPDNFQSRRPNTSFCFLDIRSPGLGDTAMYLCATSRARGFGNTEAFFGQGTRLTVV.

The rearrangement uses TRBV19 and TRBJ2-2; no definite D call. The CDR3 has 14 amino acids. Germline-derived CDR1 and CDR2 are LNHDA and SQIVND (reference sequence). The V end was cut by 1 base, the J end by 3 bases, with 6 bases between. DNA of the CDR3: TGTGCCAGTAGTATAGTTGGGGACACCGGGGAGCTGTTTTTT. Translating gives CASSIVGDTGELFF.